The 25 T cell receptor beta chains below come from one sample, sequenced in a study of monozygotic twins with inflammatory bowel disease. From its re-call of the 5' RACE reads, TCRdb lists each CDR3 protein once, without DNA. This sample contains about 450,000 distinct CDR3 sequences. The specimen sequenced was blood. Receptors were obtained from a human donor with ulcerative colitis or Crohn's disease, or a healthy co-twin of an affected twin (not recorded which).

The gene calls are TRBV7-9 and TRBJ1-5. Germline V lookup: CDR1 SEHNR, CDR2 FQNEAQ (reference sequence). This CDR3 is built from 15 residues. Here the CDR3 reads CASSLAGSLNQPQHF.

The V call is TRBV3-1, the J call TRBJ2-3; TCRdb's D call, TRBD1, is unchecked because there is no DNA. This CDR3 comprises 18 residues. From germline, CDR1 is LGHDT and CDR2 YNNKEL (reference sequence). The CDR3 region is CASSQDPYLAGATDTQYF.

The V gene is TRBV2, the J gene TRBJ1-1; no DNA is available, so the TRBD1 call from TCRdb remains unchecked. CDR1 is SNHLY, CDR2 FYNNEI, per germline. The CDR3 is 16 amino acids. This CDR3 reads CASSLGGGRVGTEAFF. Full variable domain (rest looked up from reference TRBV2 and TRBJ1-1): EPEVTQTPSHQVTQMGQEVILRCVPISNHLYFYWYRQILGQKVEFLVSFYNNEISEKSEIFDDQFSVERPDGSNFTLKIRSTKLEDSAMYFCASSLGGGRVGTEAFFGQGTRLTVV.

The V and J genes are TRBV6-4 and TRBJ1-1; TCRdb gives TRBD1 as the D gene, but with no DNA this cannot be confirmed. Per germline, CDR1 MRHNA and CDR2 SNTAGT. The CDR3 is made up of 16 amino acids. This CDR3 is CASSAESGTAGTEAFF.

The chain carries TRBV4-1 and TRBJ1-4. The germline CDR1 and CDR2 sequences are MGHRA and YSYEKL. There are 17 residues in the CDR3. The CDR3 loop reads CASSLSEDKGDWEKLFF.

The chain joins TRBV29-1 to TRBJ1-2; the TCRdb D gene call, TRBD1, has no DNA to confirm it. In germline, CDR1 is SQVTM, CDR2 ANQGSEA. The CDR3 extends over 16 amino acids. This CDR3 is CSVGETAYLPANGYTF.

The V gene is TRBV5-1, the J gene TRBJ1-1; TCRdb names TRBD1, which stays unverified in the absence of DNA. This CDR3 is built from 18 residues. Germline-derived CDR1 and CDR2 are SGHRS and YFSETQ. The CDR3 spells CASSLGVGAPRMGTEAFF.

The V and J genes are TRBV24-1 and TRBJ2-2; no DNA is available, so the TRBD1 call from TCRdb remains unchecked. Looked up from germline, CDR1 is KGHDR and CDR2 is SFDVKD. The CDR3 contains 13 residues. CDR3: CATAGQNTGELFF.

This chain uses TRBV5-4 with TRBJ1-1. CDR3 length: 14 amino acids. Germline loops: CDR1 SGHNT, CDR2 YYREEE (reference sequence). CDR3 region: CASSLAPEGTEAFF.

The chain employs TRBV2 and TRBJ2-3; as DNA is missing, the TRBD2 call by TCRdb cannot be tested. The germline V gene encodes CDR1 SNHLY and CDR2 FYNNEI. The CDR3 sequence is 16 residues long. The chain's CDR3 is CASSVVSGRPTDTQYF.

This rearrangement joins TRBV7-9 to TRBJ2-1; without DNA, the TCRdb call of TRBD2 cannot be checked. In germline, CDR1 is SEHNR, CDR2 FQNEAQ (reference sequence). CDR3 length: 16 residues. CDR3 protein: CASSFLLGLAGGEQFF. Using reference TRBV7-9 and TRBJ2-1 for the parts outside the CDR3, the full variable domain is DTGVSQNPRHKITKRGQNVTFRCDPISEHNRLYWYRQTLGQGPEFLTYFQNEAQLEKSRLLSDRFSAERPKGSFSTLEIQRTEQGDSAMYLCASSFLLGLAGGEQFFGPGTRLTVL.

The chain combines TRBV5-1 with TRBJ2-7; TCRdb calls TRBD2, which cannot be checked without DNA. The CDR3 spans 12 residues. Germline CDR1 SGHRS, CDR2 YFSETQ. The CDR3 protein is CASSPGLSEQYF.

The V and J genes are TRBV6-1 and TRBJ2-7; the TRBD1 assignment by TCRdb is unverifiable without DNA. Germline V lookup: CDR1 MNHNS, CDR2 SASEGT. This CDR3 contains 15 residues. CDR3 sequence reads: CASSQRQESSYEQYF.

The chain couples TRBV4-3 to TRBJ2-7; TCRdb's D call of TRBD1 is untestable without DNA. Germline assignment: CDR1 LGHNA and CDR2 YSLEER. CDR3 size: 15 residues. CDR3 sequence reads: CASSPWGGSFYEQYF.

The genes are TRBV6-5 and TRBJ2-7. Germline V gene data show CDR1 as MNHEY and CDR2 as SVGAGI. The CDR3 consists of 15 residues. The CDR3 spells CASSYSTQPTYEQYF.

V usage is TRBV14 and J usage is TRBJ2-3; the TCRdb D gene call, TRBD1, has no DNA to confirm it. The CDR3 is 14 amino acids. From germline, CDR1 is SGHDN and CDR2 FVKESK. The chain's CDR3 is CASSDRLDGDTQYF.

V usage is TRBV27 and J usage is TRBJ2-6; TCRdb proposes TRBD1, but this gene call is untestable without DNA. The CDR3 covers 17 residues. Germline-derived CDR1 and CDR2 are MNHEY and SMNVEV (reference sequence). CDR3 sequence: CASSLGHPNSGANVLTF. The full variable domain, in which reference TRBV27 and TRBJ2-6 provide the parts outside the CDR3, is EAQVTQNPRYLITVTGKKLTVTCSQNMNHEYMSWYRQDPGLGLRQIYYSMNVEVTDKGDVPEGYKVSRKEKRNFPLILESPSPNQTSLYFCASSLGHPNSGANVLTFGAGSRLTVL.

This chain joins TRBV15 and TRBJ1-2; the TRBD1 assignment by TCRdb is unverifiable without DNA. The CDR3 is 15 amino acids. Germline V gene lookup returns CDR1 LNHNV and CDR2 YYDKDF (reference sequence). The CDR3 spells CATSRGTTANYGYTF.

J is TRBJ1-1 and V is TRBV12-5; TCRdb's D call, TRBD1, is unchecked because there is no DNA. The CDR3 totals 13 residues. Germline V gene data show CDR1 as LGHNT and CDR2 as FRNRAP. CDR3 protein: CASGLAGMTEAFF.

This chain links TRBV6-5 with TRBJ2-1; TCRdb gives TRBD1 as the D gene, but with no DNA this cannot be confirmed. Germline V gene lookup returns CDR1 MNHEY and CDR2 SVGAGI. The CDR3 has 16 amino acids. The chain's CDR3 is CASSLSRDSGYNEQFF.

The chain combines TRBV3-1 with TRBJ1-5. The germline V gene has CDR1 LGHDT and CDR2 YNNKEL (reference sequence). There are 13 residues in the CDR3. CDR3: CASSREVGQPQHF.

The chain's CDR3 is CASSLSGGSYNSPLHF. The chain employs TRBV28 and TRBJ1-6. This CDR3 comprises 16 residues. Germline V CDR1 and CDR2: MDHEN, SYDVKM.

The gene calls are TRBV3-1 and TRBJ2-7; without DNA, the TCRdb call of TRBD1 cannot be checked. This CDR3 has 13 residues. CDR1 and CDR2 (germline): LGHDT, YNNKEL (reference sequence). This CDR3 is CASSQVGTEEQYF.

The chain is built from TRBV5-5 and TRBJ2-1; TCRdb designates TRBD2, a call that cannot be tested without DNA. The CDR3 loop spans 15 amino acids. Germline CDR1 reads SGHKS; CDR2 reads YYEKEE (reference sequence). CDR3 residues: CASSFVTSGINEQFF.

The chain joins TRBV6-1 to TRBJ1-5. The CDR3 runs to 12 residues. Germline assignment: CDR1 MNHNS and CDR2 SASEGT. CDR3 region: CASKTGLEPQHF.